The rows below give T cell receptor beta chains drawn from one sample of a study of prognosis after radiotherapy for stage I lung cancer. TCRdb re-derived calls from the multiplex PCR reads in MiXCR, one entry per CDR3 protein. The profile covers roughly 23,000 distinct CDR3 sequences, with roughly 43% appearing a single time and 30% to 40% taken by the ten largest. Sequencing was performed on PBMCs, taken before or after stereotactic body radiation therapy (not recorded which). These receptors originate from a donor of 50 years or more with non-small cell lung cancer. The CDR3 runs from the conserved cysteine through the conserved F or W. D genes are given only for firm matches. Where a row states a size, it is once, few, many or the class of an expanded clone; other rows omit it.

V,J,D,size,DNA,CDR3
TRBV7-2,TRBJ2-7,NA,many,TGTGCCAGCAGCGCATCCCTGGGGCGGGCGAGCTCCTACGAGCAGTACTTC,CASSASLGRASSYEQYF
TRBV12-3/TRBV12-4,TRBJ1-6,NA,NA,TGTGCCAGCAGGGAGGAGAGCTCCTATAATTCACCCCTCCACTTT,CASREESSYNSPLHF
TRBV12-3/TRBV12-4,TRBJ2-1,NA,NA,TGTGCCAGCGGGGTATACAATGAGCAGTTCTTC,CASGVYNEQFF
TRBV6-1,TRBJ1-3,NA,NA,TGTGCCAGCAGTGAACGGGGGGCAGGAAACACCATATATTTT,CASSERGAGNTIYF
TRBV7-2,TRBJ1-1,NA,NA,TGTGCCAGCAGCTTTGACACTGAAGCTTTCTTT,CASSFDTEAFF
TRBV7-9,TRBJ1-4,NA,many,TGTGCCAGCAGCTTAGGCAGGGGTGATGAAAAACTGTTTTTT,CASSLGRGDEKLFF
TRBV2,TRBJ2-2,TRBD2,NA,TGTGCCAGCAGGGATGGGACTAGCGGGATCGAATCCGGGGAGCTGTTTTTT,CASRDGTSGIESGELFF
TRBV28,TRBJ2-1,TRBD1,NA,TGTGCCAGCAGCCCCCCTGACAGGGGGCCTGTATATGAGCAGTTCTTC,CASSPPDRGPVYEQFF
TRBV19,TRBJ2-3,NA,NA,TGTGCCAGTAGTAGCGTGGCTGTGGGTCCAGATACGCAGTATTTT,CASSSVAVGPDTQYF
TRBV6-1,TRBJ2-7,TRBD1,many,TGTGCCAGCAGTCCGGGACAGGGGGCCTCCGAGCAGTACTTC,CASSPGQGASEQYF
TRBV28,TRBJ1-2,NA,few,TGTGCCACCGTTCTCTATGGCTACACCTTC,CATVLYGYTF
TRBV20-1,TRBJ2-7,NA,many,TGCAGTGCTAGAGGGCCCAGTAACTACGAGCAGTACTTC,CSARGPSNYEQYF
TRBV2,TRBJ2-7,NA,medium-sized,TGTGCCAGCGGAAGGACAGCGGCTATATACGAGCAGTACTTC,CASGRTAAIYEQYF
TRBV11-2,TRBJ2-2,NA,medium-sized,TGTGCCAGCAGCTTTTTGGAGGGCCTCGGCACCGGGGAGCTGTTTTTT,CASSFLEGLGTGELFF
TRBV7-9,TRBJ2-1,TRBD1,many,TGTGCCAGCAGCTTGCGACAGGGCGATGAGCAGTTCTTC,CASSLRQGDEQFF
TRBV15,TRBJ2-1,TRBD2,many,TGTGCCACCAGCAGAGCCGGGACTAGCGGGGTTGAGCAGTTCTTC,CATSRAGTSGVEQFF
TRBV28,TRBJ2-7,NA,NA,TGTGCCAGCAGTTTTGCGGGGTTCTCCTACTGGCAGTACTTC,CASSFAGFSYWQYF
TRBV6-5,TRBJ1-2,NA,medium-sized,NA,CASSSSYGYTF
TRBV4-2,TRBJ2-4,TRBD2,many,TGTGCCAGCAGCCTGGGACTAGAGTTAGGCATTCAGTACTTC,CASSLGLELGIQYF
TRBV4-1,TRBJ2-7,TRBD1,NA,TGTGCCAGCAGCGCACAGGGGTCCTACGAGCAGTACTTC,CASSAQGSYEQYF
TRBV15,TRBJ2-2,NA,medium-sized,TGTGCCACCAGCAGAGATTACACCGGGGAGCTGTTTTTT,CATSRDYTGELFF
TRBV27,TRBJ2-2,NA,once,TGTGCCAGCAGTTTCCCCTTGGGGAACACCGGGGAGCTGTTTTTT,CASSFPLGNTGELFF